This T cell receptor (beta chain) was identified in a study of human T cells and chemical hapten exposure. Unique molecular identifiers were affixed to discrete cDNA molecules within the library. Original processing notes: 96,000 or so TCRs per sample was the median, with a range of about 20,000 to 690,600. A single record per CDR3 protein comes from TCRdb applying MiXCR to the RACE reads. TCRdb, not the authors, supplied the V and J calls. Of about 380,000 distinct CDR3 sequences listed, about 5.1% are singletons. The V end lost 1 base, the J end lost 6 bases, and 8 bases lay between the germline ends. This CDR3 has 13 amino acids. Germline V gives CDR1 PRHDT, CDR2 FYEKMQ (reference sequence). The time point was: pre-sensitization, week 0. The treatment here: therapeutic diphenylcyclopropenone sensitization with weekly scalp DPC. This clonotype was found many times.

This receptor was identified in a woman between 45 and 65 years old with alopecia areata. Some clones in this sample may be carry-over from other donors' samples. The rearrangement joins TRBV13 to TRBJ2-3; the D is unclear. Here the sequenced sample was whole blood, taken in connection with sensitization to the hapten diphenylcyclopropenone (DPC). CDR3 sequence (DNA): TGTGCCAGCAGCTTAGTGACGCGGGATACGCAGTATTTT. It is translated as CASSLVTRDTQYF.